The 14 T cell receptor beta chains given below trace back to one sample, sequenced in a study of T cells in Graves' hyperthyroidism and ophthalmopathy. What was amplified from RNA transcripts were TCR beta CDR3 regions. A set of HTBI primers served as the primers for a first-round RT-PCR of the TCR CDR3. TCRdb itself ran the multiplex PCR reads through MiXCR, one entry per CDR3 protein. The data show roughly 500,000 distinct CDR3 sequences, 40% to 50% seen once. The sample taken for sequencing was peripheral blood or thyroid tissue (not recorded which). The receptors derive from an adult woman with Graves' disease, either hyperthyroidism or ophthalmopathy (not recorded which).

Many counts were recorded for this clonotype. J is TRBJ2-2 and V is TRBV7-9, with D tentatively TRBD2 (5 bases). Per germline, CDR1 SEHNR and CDR2 FQNEAQ (reference sequence). Trimming stripped 3 bases from V and 5 bases from J, with 13 bases between. The CDR3 covers 15 residues. The DNA of the CDR3 is TGTGCCAGCAGCTTTAACGAGGGAGATACCGGGGAGCTGTTTTTT. Its protein is CASSFNEGDTGELFF. Complete variable domain (other parts from reference TRBV7-9 and TRBJ2-2): DTGVSQNPRHKITKRGQNVTFRCDPISEHNRLYWYRQTLGQGPEFLTYFQNEAQLEKSRLLSDRFSAERPKGSFSTLEIQRTEQGDSAMYLCASSFNEGDTGELFFGEGSRLTVL.

The chain has TRBV7-9 and TRBJ1-3, with 9 bases matching TRBD1. This CDR3 is built from 18 residues. Germline V gene sequence: CDR1 SEHNR, CDR2 FQNEAQ (reference sequence). Trimming cost V 0 bases and J 0 bases; bases outside gene matches: 6. The CDR3 nucleotides are TGTGCCAGCAGCTTAGCGCTGGGACAGGGAATCTCTGGAAACACCATATATTTT. Residues: CASSLALGQGISGNTIYF.

V is TRBV7-2 and J is TRBJ2-1, with 7 bases aligning to TRBD1. J gave up 5 bases and V 0 bases, and 1 base lay outside the gene matches. Germline CDR1 SGHTA, CDR2 FQGNSA. This CDR3 is built from 14 residues. The CDR3 loop reads CASSLAGQNNEQFF. DNA of the CDR3: TGTGCCAGCAGCTTAGCGGGACAGAACAATGAGCAGTTCTTC.

V gene TRBV10-3 combines with J gene TRBJ1-5, with TRBD1 matching over 7 bases. The germline V gene has CDR1 ENHRY and CDR2 SYGVKD. Trimming removed 5 bases from V and 9 bases from J; junction bases left unmatched: 4. The CDR3 has 12 residues. The CDR3: CAISPRTGPQHF. The CDR3 DNA reads as TGTGCCATCAGTCCTAGGACAGGGCCCCAGCATTTT.

In this sample, this clonotype turned up many times. The V call is TRBV7-2, the J call TRBJ1-2, with 7 positions matching TRBD1. The CDR3 consists of 15 residues. Per germline, CDR1 SGHTA and CDR2 FQGNSA. J lost 4 bases, V lost 5 bases, and 10 bases had no gene match. The CDR3 reads CASSVGQDQRYGYTF. The CDR3 DNA reads TGTGCCAGCAGCGTCGGACAGGACCAACGCTATGGCTACACCTTC.

V is TRBV7-3 and J is TRBJ2-3, with D possibly called TRBD1 or TRBD2 (5 bases each). V lost 5 bases, J lost 6 bases, and 15 bases lay in between. CDR3 size: 14 residues. From germline, CDR1 is SGHTA and CDR2 FQGTGA. Here the CDR3 DNA reads TGTGCCAGCAGCACTGGGGCAGGGACGGATACGCAGTATTTT. Its protein product is CASSTGAGTDTQYF.

This clonotype has only a few counts. The V gene is TRBV20-1, the J gene TRBJ1-1; TRBD1 might be the D (5 bases). Germline V gene data show CDR1 as DFQATT and CDR2 as SNEGSKA (reference sequence). Trimming took off 7 bases at V and 8 bases at J, with 17 bases between the two ends. The CDR3 has 12 amino acids. The CDR3 loop reads CSGMAGSAEAFF. The CDR3 coding sequence is TGCAGTGGTATGGCAGGGAGCGCCGAAGCTTTCTTT.

The J gene is TRBJ1-2, the V gene TRBV7-2; TRBD1 is a possible D gene (5 bases). This CDR3 is built from 13 residues. The germline V gene encodes CDR1 SGHTA and CDR2 FQGNSA. V was pared by 8 bases and J by 4 bases, with 14 bases between. The CDR3 DNA sequence: TGTGCCAGCCGGGGCGGGGACTTCTATGGCTACACCTTC. Translation: CASRGGDFYGYTF.

This chain connects TRBV7-2 to TRBJ2-7; 10 bases line up with TRBD1. The CDR3 is 17 residues long. Per the germline V gene, CDR1 is SGHTA and CDR2 is FQGNSA. The V segment lost 4 bases and the J segment 3 bases; nucleotides outside the gene matches: 12. This CDR3 reads CASSSGQGTLYYYEQYF. CDR3 nucleotides: TGTGCCAGCAGCTCGGGACAGGGGACCCTCTACTACTACGAGCAGTACTTC.

This clonotype was counted ten times or more. This CDR3 is CASSEALGRPNTEAFF. CDR3 DNA: TGTGCCAGCAGTGAAGCTTTGGGACGGCCGAACACTGAAGCTTTCTTT. The chain recombines TRBV25-1 with TRBJ1-1, with a tentative D call TRBD1 (5 bases). V lost 2 bases to trimming and J lost 1 base, with 14 bases between them. The CDR3 has 16 amino acids. Germline V gene data show CDR1 as MGHDK and CDR2 as SYGVNS. Together with reference TRBV25-1 and TRBJ1-1, the CDR3 gives the full variable domain: EADIYQTPRYLVIGTGKKITLECSQTMGHDKMYWYQQDPGMELHLIHYSYGVNSTEKGDLSSESTVSRIRTEHFPLTLESARPSHTSQYLCASSEALGRPNTEAFFGQGTRLTVV.

This clonotype was recorded at least ten times. This rearrangement joins TRBV7-9 to TRBJ2-5; 7 bases align to TRBD1. The CDR3 runs 15 residues. V dropped 4 bases and J dropped 2; count of bases not matched to a gene: 7. Germline V gene sequence: CDR1 SEHNR, CDR2 FQNEAQ (reference sequence). The CDR3 nucleotides read TGTGCCAGCAGCTACGACAGGGTCGCTCAAGAGACCCAGTACTTC. Its translation is CASSYDRVAQETQYF.

The chain is built from TRBV5-8 and TRBJ2-7, with 8 positions matching TRBD1. V dropped 2 bases and J dropped 4; count of bases not matched to a gene: 8. This CDR3 has 15 amino acids. Germline V gene data show CDR1 as SGHTS and CDR2 as YDEGEE. The chain's CDR3 is CASSFSPGGLYEQYF. The DNA for the CDR3 is TGTGCCAGCAGCTTCTCCCCAGGGGGCTTGTACGAGCAGTACTTC.

The chain recombines TRBV4-2 with TRBJ2-7, with 7 positions matching TRBD2. V lost 2 bases to trimming and J lost 7 bases; unmatched junction nucleotides: 14. The germline CDR1 and CDR2 sequences are LGHNA and YNFKEQ. The CDR3 is made up of 16 amino acids. Here the CDR3 DNA reads TGTGCCAGCAGCCAATTGGACCTGTTTCAAGCGGGGGAGCAGTACTTC. The encoded protein is CASSQLDLFQAGEQYF.

The rearrangement links TRBV20-1 to TRBJ1-1; D unclear. Per germline, CDR1 DFQATT and CDR2 SNEGSKA (reference sequence). The CDR3 loop spans 14 amino acids. V was shortened by 2 bases and J by 5 bases, with 15 bases between the two germline ends. CDR3 nucleotide sequence: TGCAGTGCTAGAAGAGGACGGGGAAGAACTGAAGCTTTCTTT. Residues: CSARRGRGRTEAFF.